This T cell receptor beta chain was recorded in a study of identical twins. Unique molecular identifiers were present on cDNA, and template switching added a universal primer site. One entry per CDR3 protein, called by TCRdb with MiXCR from the 5' RACE reads. The table includes roughly 630,000 distinct CDR3 sequences, 7.1% detected once. This clonotype was counted a few times. The CDR3 has 13 residues. V lost 5 bases and J lost 6, with 11 bases in between. These data were also filed under a second study, of yellow fever vaccine responses in identical twins.

The V and J genes are TRBV12-3 or TRBV12-4 and TRBJ1-5; D unclear. The origin of this receptor is a woman younger than 35 in good health. What was sequenced was PBMCs. The CDR3 sequence: CASSTLDGQPQHF. The CDR3, as DNA: TGTGCCAGCAGTACCCTAGACGGTCAGCCCCAGCATTTT.